This T cell receptor beta chain was observed in a study of identical twins. The V end was cut by 1 base, the J end by 7 bases, with 9 bases between. There are 13 residues in the CDR3. Per the germline V gene, CDR1 is KGHDR and CDR2 is SFDVKD. General study results and limits: Among beta out-of-frame sequences, excess sharing between twins appeared weaker. These conclusions were based on statistical analysis (cross-sectional, not following the same donors). Out-of-frame alpha sequences shared by twins showed excess low generation probability.

A universal primer site was added by template switching, and unique molecular identifiers were carried by the cDNA. One entry per CDR3 protein, called by TCRdb with MiXCR from the 5' RACE reads. The sample contains approximately 470,000 distinct CDR3 sequences, 14% of which appear only once. A word on this clonotype: The antigen remains undetermined.

These data were likewise used in another study, on yellow fever vaccine responses in identical twins.

The chain has TRBV24-1 and TRBJ1-1; no reliable D call. Sequenced: CD4+ T cells sorted from blood. The receptor's source is a woman aged 18-29 years in good health. The CDR3 nucleotides are TGTGCCACCAGTGATTTTTCCGGGATTGAAGCTTTCTTT. Translating gives CATSDFSGIEAFF.